This passage covers 20 T cell receptor beta chains from one sample sequenced in a study of blood T cell repertoires in COVID-19. Sequencing was performed with immunoSEQ multiplex PCR; in TCRdb, only in-frame clones are kept and a portion is missing. This table holds 170,000 or so clones, more than 80% found once. What was sequenced was PBMCs or T cells enriched from blood (not recorded which). The receptors derive from a man in his forties who had recovered from COVID-19.

This chain joins TRBV7-2 and TRBJ1-1, with D unclear. V lost 5 bases, J lost 3 bases, and 4 bases lay in between. There are 11 residues in the CDR3. Per the germline V gene, CDR1 is SGHTA and CDR2 is FQGNSA. The CDR3 protein is CASSPYTEAFF. The DNA of the CDR3 is TGTGCCAGCAGCCCTTACACTGAAGCTTTCTTT.

There are a few counts of this clone. The J gene is TRBJ2-3, the V gene TRBV6-6, with a weak D call TRBD2 (7 bases). The V end was cut by 5 bases, the J end by 1 base, with 22 bases between. CDR3 size: 18 residues. The germline CDR1 and CDR2 sequences are MNHNY and SVGAGI (reference sequence). CDR3 DNA: TGTGCCAGCAGTCAATTCACACGAGCGGGACAAGGCACAGATACGCAGTATTTT. Residues: CASSQFTRAGQGTDTQYF.

CDR3 nucleotides: TGCGCCAGCAGCTTGGCCCTGGGGGGACAGGGCCGGAACACTGAAGCTTTCTTT. Translation gives CASSLALGGQGRNTEAFF. The chain recombines TRBV5-1 with TRBJ1-1, with 9 positions matching TRBD1. CDR1 is SGHRS, CDR2 YFSETQ, per germline. The CDR3 loop spans 18 amino acids. V shed 0 bases and J 1 base; nucleotides not matched to a gene: 10.

The rearrangement joins TRBV5-6 to TRBJ1-2; D gene uncertain. The germline V and J ends were trimmed by 4 bases and 6 bases, with 13 bases remaining between them. The germline V gene has CDR1 SGHDT and CDR2 YYEEEE. This CDR3 has 13 residues. The CDR3 loop is CASSPYGRDGYTF. CDR3 nucleotides: TGTGCCAGCAGCCCATACGGGAGAGATGGCTACACCTTC.

This clone was detected only once. The chain is built from TRBV5-4 and TRBJ2-5, with 8 positions matching TRBD1. Trimming removed 1 base from V and 5 bases from J; junction bases left unmatched: 10. This CDR3 has 16 residues. The germline V gene encodes CDR1 SGHNT and CDR2 YYREEE (reference sequence). The DNA for the CDR3 is TGTGCCAGCAGCTTGAACGGCAGGGGGCGGGCCGAGACCCAGTACTTC. It translates to CASSLNGRGRAETQYF.

This sequence joins TRBV7-8 and TRBJ1-3, with TRBD1 identical over 9 bases. This CDR3 spans 21 amino acids. Germline loops: CDR1 SGHVS, CDR2 FQNEAQ. With V trimmed by 6 bases and J by 2 bases, 23 bases remained unmatched. CDR3 in amino acids: CASRMTRGGRTGESPGNTIYF. CDR3 nucleotides: TGTGCCAGCAGAATGACCCGTGGGGGTAGGACAGGGGAATCCCCTGGAAACACCATATATTTT.

The chain is built from TRBV11-3 and TRBJ2-2, with D perhaps matching TRBD2 (6 bases). The V gene's germline CDR1 is SGHNT and CDR2 YENEEA. V lost 4 bases to trimming and J lost 1 base, with 16 bases between them. The CDR3 loop spans 17 amino acids. CDR3 sequence: CASSSRGSRGNTGELFF. CDR3 DNA: TGTGCCAGCAGCTCCAGAGGATCGCGGGGGAACACCGGGGAGCTGTTTTTT.

The chain recombines TRBV28 with TRBJ2-1, with 7 bases identical to TRBD2. Losses at the gene ends were 6 bases for V and 0 bases for J; bases not matched to a gene: 5. CDR1 is MDHEN, CDR2 SYDVKM, per germline. The CDR3 is 15 residues long. The CDR3 coding sequence is TGTGCCAGCAGGGTAGGCGGGAGCTCCTACAATGAGCAGTTCTTC. This gives the protein CASRVGGSSYNEQFF.

The chain links TRBV28 to TRBJ2-1; TRBD1 might be the D (6 bases). Per the germline V gene, CDR1 is MDHEN and CDR2 is SYDVKM. CDR3 length: 16 residues. V was trimmed by 2 bases and J by 8 bases, leaving 19 bases between them. The CDR3 nucleotides read TGTGCCAGCAGTTTACCCAGGGGAGTTTCGAGTTATGAGCAGTTCTTC. It translates to CASSLPRGVSSYEQFF.

The V call is TRBV30, the J call TRBJ1-3; D gene uncertain. This CDR3 is 13 amino acids long. V was shortened by 0 bases and J by 4 bases, with 7 bases between the two germline ends. Germline CDR1 and CDR2: GTSNPN and SVGIG (reference sequence). The CDR3 DNA reads TGTGCCTGGAGTGTAATTCGGGGAAACACCATATATTTT. This encodes CAWSVIRGNTIYF.

The CDR3 bases are TGTGCCAGCAGCGAATCGGTCGGACGGGAGGCTGAAGCTTTCTTT. Encoded protein: CASSESVGREAEAFF. This sequence joins TRBV9 and TRBJ1-1; D is uncertain. The CDR3 is 15 residues long. Germline lookup yields CDR1 SGDLS and CDR2 YYNGEE. Trimming took off 3 bases at V and 6 bases at J, with 18 bases between the two ends.

The chain links TRBV28 to TRBJ2-7, with D possibly matching TRBD1 (5 bases). Trimming removed 2 bases from V and 1 base from J, with 6 bases in between. The CDR3 extends over 13 amino acids. The germline V gene encodes CDR1 MDHEN and CDR2 SYDVKM. CDR3 amino acids: CASSLGASYEQYF. CDR3 sequence (DNA): TGTGCCAGCAGTTTAGGGGCGTCCTACGAGCAGTACTTC.

As DNA, the CDR3 is TGTGCCAGCAGTGTCGACGGGACAGCCTCTAACTATGGCTACACCTTC. Protein: CASSVDGTASNYGYTF. The rearrangement joins TRBV7-9 to TRBJ1-2; TRBD1 matches at 7 bases. Trimming removed 6 bases from V and 0 bases from J; junction bases left unmatched: 10. Germline assignment: CDR1 SEHNR and CDR2 FQNEAQ (reference sequence). The CDR3 loop spans 16 amino acids.

V usage is TRBV2 and J usage is TRBJ1-2; D is undetermined. Germline assignment: CDR1 SNHLY and CDR2 FYNNEI. The length of the CDR3 is 14 residues. V was cut by 8 bases and J by 0 bases, with 13 bases left in between. The CDR3 DNA is TGTGCCAGCCCCGGCGGGGTAGCTAACTATGGCTACACCTTC. This translates into CASPGGVANYGYTF.

The CDR3 sequence is CATSDPSGGATGELFF. CDR3 coding DNA: TGTGCCACCAGTGATCCCTCGGGGGGGGCCACCGGGGAGCTGTTTTTT. The chain couples TRBV24-1 to TRBJ2-2, with 8 bases that match TRBD2. The CDR3 loop spans 16 amino acids. Germline V gives CDR1 KGHDR, CDR2 SFDVKD. With 3 bases clipped from V and 4 bases from J, the junction kept 6 bases outside the gene matches.

The gene calls are TRBV9 and TRBJ1-1; D might be TRBD1 (6 bases). Trimming shortened V by 4 bases and J by 8 bases, and 12 bases separated the two germline ends. The germline V gene encodes CDR1 SGDLS and CDR2 YYNGEE. The length of the CDR3 is 12 residues. The CDR3 spells CASSLETGEAFF. CDR3 bases: TGTGCCAGCAGCCTAGAAACAGGGGAAGCTTTCTTT.

There are a few counts of this clone. The chain couples TRBV4-1 to TRBJ1-2; D is possibly TRBD1 (6 bases). V shed 0 bases and J shed 4 bases, with 12 bases lying between them. The CDR3 spans 15 residues. From germline, CDR1 is MGHRA and CDR2 YSYEKL. The CDR3 region has the DNA TGCGCCAGCAGCCAAGACGAAACAGGGTTCTATGGCTACACCTTC. It specifies CASSQDETGFYGYTF.

This chain connects TRBV19 to TRBJ1-6, with 8 bases fitting TRBD1. V lost 0 bases, J lost 7 bases, and 5 bases stayed unmatched. The CDR3 totals 16 residues. Germline V gives CDR1 LNHDA, CDR2 SQIVND (reference sequence). CDR3 nucleotides: TGTGCCAGTAGTATAGACTCAGACAGGGGAAATTCACCCCTCCACTTT. This gives the protein CASSIDSDRGNSPLHF.

V and J are TRBV7-9 and TRBJ2-3; D is possibly TRBD2 (6 bases). Trimming took 6 bases from V and 1 from J, leaving 11 bases between them. The germline V gene encodes CDR1 SEHNR and CDR2 FQNEAQ (reference sequence). This CDR3 has 14 amino acids. The CDR3: CASSWGEGTDTQYF. The DNA of the CDR3 is TGTGCCAGCAGTTGGGGGGAGGGCACAGATACGCAGTATTTT.

The chain joins TRBV30 to TRBJ1-3; weak D call: TRBD1 (5 bases). Trimming left V 2 bases short and J 4 bases short, with 9 bases between. Looked up from germline, CDR1 is GTSNPN and CDR2 is SVGIG (reference sequence). The CDR3 extends over 13 amino acids. CDR3 DNA: TGTGCCTGGAGTAGATCAGGGGGAAACACCATATATTTT. Its protein product is CAWSRSGGNTIYF.